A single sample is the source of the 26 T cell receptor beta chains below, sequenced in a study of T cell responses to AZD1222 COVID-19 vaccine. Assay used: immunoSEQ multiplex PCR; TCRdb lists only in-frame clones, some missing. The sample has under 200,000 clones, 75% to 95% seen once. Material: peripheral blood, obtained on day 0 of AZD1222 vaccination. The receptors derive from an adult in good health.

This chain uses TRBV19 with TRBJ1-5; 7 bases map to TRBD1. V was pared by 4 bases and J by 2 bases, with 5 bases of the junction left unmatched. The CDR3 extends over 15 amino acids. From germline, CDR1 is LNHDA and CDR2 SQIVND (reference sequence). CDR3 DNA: TGTGCCAGTAGTACCGACAGGGCACGCAATCAGCCCCAGCATTTT. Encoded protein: CASSTDRARNQPQHF.

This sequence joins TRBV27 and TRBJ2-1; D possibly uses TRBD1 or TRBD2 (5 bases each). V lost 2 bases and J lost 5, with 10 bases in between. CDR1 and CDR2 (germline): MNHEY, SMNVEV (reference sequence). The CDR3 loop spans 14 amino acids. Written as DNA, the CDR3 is TGTGCCAGCAGTTTAACGGGACGCGACAATGAGCAGTTCTTC. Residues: CASSLTGRDNEQFF.

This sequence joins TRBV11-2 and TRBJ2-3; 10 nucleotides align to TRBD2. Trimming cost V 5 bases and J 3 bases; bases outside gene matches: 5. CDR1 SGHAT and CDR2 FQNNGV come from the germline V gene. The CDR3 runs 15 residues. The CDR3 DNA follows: TGTGCCAGCAGCCCTAGGACTAGCGGAACAGATACGCAGTATTTT. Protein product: CASSPRTSGTDTQYF.

The CDR3 DNA follows: TGCGCCAGCAGCCAATCGGCATTCCGGACGGCGAACACTGAAGCTTTCTTT. This sequence encodes CASSQSAFRTANTEAFF. This chain joins TRBV4-3 and TRBJ1-1; D gene ambiguous. The CDR3 has 17 residues. V dropped 2 bases and J dropped 1 base, with 17 bases sitting between them. Germline lookup yields CDR1 LGHNA and CDR2 YSLEER.

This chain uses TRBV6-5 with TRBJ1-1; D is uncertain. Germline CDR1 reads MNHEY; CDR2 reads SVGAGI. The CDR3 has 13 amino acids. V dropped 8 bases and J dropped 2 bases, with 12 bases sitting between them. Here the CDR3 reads CASDPPSNTEAFF. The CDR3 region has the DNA TGTGCCAGCGATCCTCCTTCTAACACTGAAGCTTTCTTT.

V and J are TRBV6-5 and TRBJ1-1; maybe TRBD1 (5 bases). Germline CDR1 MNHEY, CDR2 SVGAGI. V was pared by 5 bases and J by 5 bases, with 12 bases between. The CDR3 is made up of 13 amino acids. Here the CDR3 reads CASSRGGPTEAFF. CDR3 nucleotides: TGTGCCAGCAGTCGGGGGGGTCCGACTGAAGCTTTCTTT.

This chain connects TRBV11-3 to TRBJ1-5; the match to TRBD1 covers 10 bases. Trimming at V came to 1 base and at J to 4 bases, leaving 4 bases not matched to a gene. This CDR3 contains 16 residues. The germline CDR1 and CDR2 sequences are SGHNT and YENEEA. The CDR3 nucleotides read TGTGCCAGCAGCTTAGGGGGGGACAGGGGAAATCAGCCCCAGCATTTT. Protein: CASSLGGDRGNQPQHF.

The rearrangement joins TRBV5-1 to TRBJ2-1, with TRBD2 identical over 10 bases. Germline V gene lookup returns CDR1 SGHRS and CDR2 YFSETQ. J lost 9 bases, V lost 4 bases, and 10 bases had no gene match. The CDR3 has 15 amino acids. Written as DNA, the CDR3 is TGCGCCAGCAGCCCAACTAGCGGGGTTAGTCTTGAGCAGTTCTTC. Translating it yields CASSPTSGVSLEQFF.

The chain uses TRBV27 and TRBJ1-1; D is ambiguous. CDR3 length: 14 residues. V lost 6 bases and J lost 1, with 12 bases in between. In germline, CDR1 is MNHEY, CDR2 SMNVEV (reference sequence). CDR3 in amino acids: CASSVGGGNTEAFF. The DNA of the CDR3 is TGTGCCAGCAGCGTCGGAGGTGGGAACACTGAAGCTTTCTTT.

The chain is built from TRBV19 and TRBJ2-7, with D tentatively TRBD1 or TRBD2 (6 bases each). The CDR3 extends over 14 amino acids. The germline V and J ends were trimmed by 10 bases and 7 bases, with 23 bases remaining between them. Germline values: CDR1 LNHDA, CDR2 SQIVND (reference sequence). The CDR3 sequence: CATPRGAKLQEQYF. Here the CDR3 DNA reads TGTGCCACCCCTAGGGGGGCTAAACTCCAGGAGCAGTACTTC.

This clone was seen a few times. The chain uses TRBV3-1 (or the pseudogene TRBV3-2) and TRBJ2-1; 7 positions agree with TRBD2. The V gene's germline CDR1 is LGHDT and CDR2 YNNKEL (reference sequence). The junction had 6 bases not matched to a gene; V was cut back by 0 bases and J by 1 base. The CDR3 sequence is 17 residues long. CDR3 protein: CASSQDWGEGSYNEQFF. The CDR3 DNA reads TGTGCCAGCAGCCAAGATTGGGGGGAGGGGTCCTACAATGAGCAGTTCTTC.

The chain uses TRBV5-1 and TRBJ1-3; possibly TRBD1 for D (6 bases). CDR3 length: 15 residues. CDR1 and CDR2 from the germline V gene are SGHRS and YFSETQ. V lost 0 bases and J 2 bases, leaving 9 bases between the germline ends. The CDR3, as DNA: TGCGCCAGCAGCTTGGTGGGGGGCACTGGAAACACCATATATTTT. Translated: CASSLVGGTGNTIYF. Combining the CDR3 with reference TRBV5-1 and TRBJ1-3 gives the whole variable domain KAGVTQTPRYLIKTRGQQVTLSCSPISGHRSVSWYQQTPGQGLQFLFEYFSETQRNKGNFPGRFSGRQFSNSRSEMNVSTLELGDSALYLCASSLVGGTGNTIYFGEGSWLTVV.

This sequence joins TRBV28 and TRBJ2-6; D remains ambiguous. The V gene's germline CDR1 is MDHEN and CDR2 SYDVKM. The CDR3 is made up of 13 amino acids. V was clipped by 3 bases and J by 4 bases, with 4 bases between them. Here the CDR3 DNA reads TGTGCCAGCAGTTTCGGAGGGGCCAACGTCCTGACTTTC. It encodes CASSFGGANVLTF. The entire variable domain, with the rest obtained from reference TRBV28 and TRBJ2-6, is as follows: DVKVTQSSRYLVKRTGEKVFLECVQDMDHENMFWYRQDPGLGLRLIYFSYDVKMKEKGDIPEGYSVSREKKERFSLILESASTNQTSMYLCASSFGGANVLTFGAGSRLTVL.

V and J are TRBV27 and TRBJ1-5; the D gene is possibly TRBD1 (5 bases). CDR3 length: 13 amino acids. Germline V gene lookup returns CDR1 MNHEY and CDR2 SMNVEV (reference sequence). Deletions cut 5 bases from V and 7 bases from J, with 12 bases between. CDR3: CASSPLGPQPQHF. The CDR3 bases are TGTGCCAGCAGTCCGCTGGGACCACAGCCCCAGCATTTT.

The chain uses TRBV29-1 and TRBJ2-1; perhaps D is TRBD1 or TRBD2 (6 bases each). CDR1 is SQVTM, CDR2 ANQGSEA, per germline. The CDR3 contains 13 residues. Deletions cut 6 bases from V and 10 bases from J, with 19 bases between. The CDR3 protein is CSVDFGGGREQFF. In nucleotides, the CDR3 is TGCAGCGTGGACTTCGGAGGGGGGAGGGAGCAGTTCTTC.

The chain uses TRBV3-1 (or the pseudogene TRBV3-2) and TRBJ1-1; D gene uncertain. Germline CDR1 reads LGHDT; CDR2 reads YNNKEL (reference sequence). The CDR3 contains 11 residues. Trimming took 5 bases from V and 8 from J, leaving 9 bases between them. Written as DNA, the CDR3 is TGTGCCAGCAGCGCCAGGTCAGAAGCTTTCTTT. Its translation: CASSARSEAFF.

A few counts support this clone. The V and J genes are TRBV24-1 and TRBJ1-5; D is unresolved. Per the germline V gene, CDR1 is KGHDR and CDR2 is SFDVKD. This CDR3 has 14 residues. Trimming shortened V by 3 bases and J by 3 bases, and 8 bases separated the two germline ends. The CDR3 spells CATSDTLDNQPQHF. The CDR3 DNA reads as TGTGCCACCAGTGATACGCTTGACAATCAGCCCCAGCATTTT.

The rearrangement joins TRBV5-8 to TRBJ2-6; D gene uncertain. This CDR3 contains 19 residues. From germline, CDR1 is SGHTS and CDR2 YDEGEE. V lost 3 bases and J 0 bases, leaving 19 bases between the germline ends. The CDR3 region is CASSSPGSPLHSGANVLTF. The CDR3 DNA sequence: TGTGCCAGCAGCTCCCCCGGGTCTCCACTTCACTCTGGGGCCAACGTCCTGACTTTC.

The CDR3 nucleotides read TGTGCCAGCAGCCCCAATGACGGGTTTAACTATGGCTACACCTTC. As protein: CASSPNDGFNYGYTF. V gene TRBV5-5 combines with J gene TRBJ1-2; D ambiguous. Trimming left V 4 bases short and J 1 base short, with 14 bases between. Germline V gene data show CDR1 as SGHKS and CDR2 as YYEKEE (reference sequence). The CDR3 spans 15 residues.

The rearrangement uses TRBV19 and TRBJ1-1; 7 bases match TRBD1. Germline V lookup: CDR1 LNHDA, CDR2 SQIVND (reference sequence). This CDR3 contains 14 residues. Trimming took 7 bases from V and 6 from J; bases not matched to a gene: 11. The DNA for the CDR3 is TGTGCCAGTACCCCGGGAGCAGGGACAGCTGAAGCTTTCTTT. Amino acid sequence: CASTPGAGTAEAFF.

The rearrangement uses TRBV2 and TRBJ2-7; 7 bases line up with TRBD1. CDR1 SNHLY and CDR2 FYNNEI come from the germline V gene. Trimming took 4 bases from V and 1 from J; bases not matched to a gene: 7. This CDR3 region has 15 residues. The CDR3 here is CASSVGQDPSYEQYF. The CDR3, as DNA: TGTGCCAGCAGTGTCGGACAGGACCCATCCTACGAGCAGTACTTC.

The CDR3: CASSGSRVSYGYTF. In DNA, the CDR3 is TGTGCCAGCAGCGGATCCAGGGTTTCCTATGGCTACACCTTC. J is TRBJ1-2 and V is TRBV9; weak D call: TRBD1 (5 bases). Deletions cut 3 bases from V and 4 bases from J, with 13 bases between. Germline assignment: CDR1 SGDLS and CDR2 YYNGEE. The CDR3 is 14 amino acids.

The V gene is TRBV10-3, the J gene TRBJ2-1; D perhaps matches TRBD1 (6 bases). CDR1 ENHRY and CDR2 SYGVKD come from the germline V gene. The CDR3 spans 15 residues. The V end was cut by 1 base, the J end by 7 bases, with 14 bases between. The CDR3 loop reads CAISELGHAGNEQFF. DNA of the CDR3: TGTGCCATCAGTGAGTTGGGACACGCTGGAAATGAGCAGTTCTTC.

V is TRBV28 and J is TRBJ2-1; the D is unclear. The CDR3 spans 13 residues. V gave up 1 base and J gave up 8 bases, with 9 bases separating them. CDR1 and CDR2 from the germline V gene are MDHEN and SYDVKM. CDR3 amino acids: CASSLSSAHEQFF. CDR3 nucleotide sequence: TGTGCCAGCAGTTTATCGTCAGCCCATGAGCAGTTCTTC.

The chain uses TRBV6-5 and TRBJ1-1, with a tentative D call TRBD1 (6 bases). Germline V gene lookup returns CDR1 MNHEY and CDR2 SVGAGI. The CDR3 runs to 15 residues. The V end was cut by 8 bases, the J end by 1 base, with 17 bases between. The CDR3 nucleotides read TGTGCCAGCCTCCCAGCGGGACAACCGAACACTGAAGCTTTCTTT. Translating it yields CASLPAGQPNTEAFF.

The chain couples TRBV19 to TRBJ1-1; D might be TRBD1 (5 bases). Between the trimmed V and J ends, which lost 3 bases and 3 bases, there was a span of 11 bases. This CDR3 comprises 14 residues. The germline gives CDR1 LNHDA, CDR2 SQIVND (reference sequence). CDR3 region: CASSIGAGDTEAFF. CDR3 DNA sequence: TGTGCCAGTAGTATCGGGGCTGGGGACACTGAAGCTTTCTTT.